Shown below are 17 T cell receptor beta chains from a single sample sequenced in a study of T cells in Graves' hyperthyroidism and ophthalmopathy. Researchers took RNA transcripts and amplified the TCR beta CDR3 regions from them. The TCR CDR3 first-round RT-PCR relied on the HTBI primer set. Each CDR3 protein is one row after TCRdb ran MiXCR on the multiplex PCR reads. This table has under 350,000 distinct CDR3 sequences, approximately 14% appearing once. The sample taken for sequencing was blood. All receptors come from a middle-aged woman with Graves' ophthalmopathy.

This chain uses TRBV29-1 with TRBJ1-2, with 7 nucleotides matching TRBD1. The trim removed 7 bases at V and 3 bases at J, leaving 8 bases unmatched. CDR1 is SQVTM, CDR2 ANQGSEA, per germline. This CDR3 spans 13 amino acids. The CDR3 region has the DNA TGCAGCGCCTACAGGGGCTCGTACTATGGCTACACCTTC. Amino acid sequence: CSAYRGSYYGYTF.

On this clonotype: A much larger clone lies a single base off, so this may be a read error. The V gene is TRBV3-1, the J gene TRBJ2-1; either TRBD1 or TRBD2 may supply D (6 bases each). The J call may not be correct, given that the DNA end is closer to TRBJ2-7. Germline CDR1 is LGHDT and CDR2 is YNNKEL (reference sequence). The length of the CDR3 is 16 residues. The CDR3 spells CASSQDIGSGGNEQYF. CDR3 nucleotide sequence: TGTGCCAGCAGCCAAGATATCGGGAGTGGGGGCAATGAGCAGTACTTC.

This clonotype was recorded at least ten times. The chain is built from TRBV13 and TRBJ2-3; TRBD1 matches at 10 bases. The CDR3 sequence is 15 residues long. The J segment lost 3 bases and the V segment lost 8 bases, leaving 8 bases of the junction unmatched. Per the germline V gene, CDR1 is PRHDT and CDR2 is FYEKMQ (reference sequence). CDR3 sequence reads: CASASDRGLTDTQYF. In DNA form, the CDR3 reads TGTGCCAGCGCGTCGGACAGGGGGTTGACAGATACGCAGTATTTT.

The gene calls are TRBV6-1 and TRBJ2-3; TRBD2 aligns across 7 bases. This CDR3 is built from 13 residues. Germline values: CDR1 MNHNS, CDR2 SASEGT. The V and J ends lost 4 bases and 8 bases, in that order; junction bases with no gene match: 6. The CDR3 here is CASSGREGGTQYF. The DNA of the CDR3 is TGTGCCAGCAGTGGCAGGGAGGGAGGTACGCAGTATTTT.

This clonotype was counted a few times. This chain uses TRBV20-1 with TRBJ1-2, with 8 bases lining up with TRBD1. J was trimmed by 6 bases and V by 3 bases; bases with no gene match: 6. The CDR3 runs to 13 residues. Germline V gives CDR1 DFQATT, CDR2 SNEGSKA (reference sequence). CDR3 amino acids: CSASIGQGDGYTF. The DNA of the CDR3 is TGCAGTGCTAGTATAGGACAGGGTGATGGCTACACCTTC.

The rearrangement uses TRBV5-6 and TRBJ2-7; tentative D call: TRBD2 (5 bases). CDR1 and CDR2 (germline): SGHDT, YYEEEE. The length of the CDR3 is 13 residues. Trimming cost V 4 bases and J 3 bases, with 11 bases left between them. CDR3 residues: CASSPIGVYEQYF. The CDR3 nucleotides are TGTGCCAGCAGCCCTATCGGGGTCTACGAGCAGTACTTC.

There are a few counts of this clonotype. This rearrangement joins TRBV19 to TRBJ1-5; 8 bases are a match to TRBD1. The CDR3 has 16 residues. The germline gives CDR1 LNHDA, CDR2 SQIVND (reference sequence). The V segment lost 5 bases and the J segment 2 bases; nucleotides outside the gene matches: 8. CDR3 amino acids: CASSVLDRGGNQPQHF. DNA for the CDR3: TGTGCCAGTAGTGTATTAGACAGGGGCGGCAATCAGCCCCAGCATTTT.

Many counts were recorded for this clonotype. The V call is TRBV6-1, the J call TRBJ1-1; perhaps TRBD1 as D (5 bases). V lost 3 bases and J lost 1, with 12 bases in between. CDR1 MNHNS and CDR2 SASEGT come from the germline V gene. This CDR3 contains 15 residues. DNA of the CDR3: TGTGCCAGCAGTGACCGGGGCCGCACGAACACTGAAGCTTTCTTT. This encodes CASSDRGRTNTEAFF.

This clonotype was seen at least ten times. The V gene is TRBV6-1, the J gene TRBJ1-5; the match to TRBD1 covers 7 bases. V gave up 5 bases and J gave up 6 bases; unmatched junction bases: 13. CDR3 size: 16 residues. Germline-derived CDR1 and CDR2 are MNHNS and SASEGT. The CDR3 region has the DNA TGTGCCAGCAGTCTACAGGGGATTGGGATCGGTCAGCCCCAGCATTTT. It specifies CASSLQGIGIGQPQHF.

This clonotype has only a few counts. CDR3: CASSLMGGLNTEAFF. The CDR3 nucleotides read TGTGCCAGCAGCTTAATGGGGGGCCTGAACACTGAAGCTTTCTTT. The V gene is TRBV7-8, the J gene TRBJ1-1; tentative D call: TRBD1 (6 bases). Germline V gene sequence: CDR1 SGHVS, CDR2 FQNEAQ. The CDR3 runs to 15 residues. Trimming left V 2 bases short and J 0 bases short, with 10 bases between. The complete variable domain, with remaining parts taken from reference TRBV7-8 and TRBJ1-1, reads GAGVSQSPRYKVAKRGQDVALRCDPISGHVSLFWYQQALGQGPEFLTYFQNEAQLDKSGLPSDRFFAERPEGSVSTLKIQRTQQEDSAVYLCASSLMGGLNTEAFFGQGTRLTVV.

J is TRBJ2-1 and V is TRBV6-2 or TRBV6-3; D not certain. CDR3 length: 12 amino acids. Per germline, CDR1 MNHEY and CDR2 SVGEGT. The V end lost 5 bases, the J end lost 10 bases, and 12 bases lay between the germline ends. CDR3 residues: CASSIYGIEQFF. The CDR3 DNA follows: TGTGCCAGCAGTATATACGGAATAGAGCAGTTCTTC.

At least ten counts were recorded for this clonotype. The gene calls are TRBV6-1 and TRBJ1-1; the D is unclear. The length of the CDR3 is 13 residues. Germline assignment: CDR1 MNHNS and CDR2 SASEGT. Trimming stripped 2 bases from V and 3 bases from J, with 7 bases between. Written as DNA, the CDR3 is TGTGCCAGCAGTGAAACAGACTACACTGAAGCTTTCTTT. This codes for CASSETDYTEAFF.

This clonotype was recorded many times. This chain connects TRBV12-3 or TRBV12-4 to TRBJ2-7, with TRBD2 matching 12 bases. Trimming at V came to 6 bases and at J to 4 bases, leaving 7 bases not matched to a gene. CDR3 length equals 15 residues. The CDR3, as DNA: TGTGCCAGCAGCCCCTTGGGACTAGCGGGTTACGAGCAGTACTTC. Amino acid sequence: CASSPLGLAGYEQYF.

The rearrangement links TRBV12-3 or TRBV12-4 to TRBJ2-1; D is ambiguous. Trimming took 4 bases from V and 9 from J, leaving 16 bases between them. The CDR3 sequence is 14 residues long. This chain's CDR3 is CASSSPPGSGEQFF. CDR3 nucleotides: TGTGCCAGCAGTTCACCTCCGGGTTCGGGTGAGCAGTTCTTC.

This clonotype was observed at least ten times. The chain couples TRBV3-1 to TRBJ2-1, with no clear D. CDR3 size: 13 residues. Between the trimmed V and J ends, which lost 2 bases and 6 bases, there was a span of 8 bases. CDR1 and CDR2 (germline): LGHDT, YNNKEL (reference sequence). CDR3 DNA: TGTGCCAGCAGCCAACATCTAGTCAATGAGCAGTTCTTC. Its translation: CASSQHLVNEQFF.

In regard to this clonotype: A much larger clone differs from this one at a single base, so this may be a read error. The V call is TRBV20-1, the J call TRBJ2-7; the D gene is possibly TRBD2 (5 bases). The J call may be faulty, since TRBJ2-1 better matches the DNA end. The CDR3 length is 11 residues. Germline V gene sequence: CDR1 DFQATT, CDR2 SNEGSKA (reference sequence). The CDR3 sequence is CSAGESYEQFF. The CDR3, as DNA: TGCAGTGCTGGGGAGTCCTACGAGCAGTTCTTC.

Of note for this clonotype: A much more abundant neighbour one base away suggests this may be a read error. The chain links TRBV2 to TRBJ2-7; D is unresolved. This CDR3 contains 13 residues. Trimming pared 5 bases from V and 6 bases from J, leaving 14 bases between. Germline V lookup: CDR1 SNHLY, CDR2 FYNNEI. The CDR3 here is CASSPGPWREQYF. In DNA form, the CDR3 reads TGTGCCAGCAGTCCGGGCCCATGGCGCGAGCAGTACTTC.